This T cell receptor beta chain was captured by sequencing in a study of glioma-infiltrating T cells after dendritic cell vaccination. Up to about 2 ug genomic DNA was used for TCRB CDR3 amplification. TCRdb's copy holds only in-frame clones and misses some; the assay was immunoSEQ multiplex PCR. Altogether tens of thousands of clones are present, about 83% being singletons, with the ten largest covering roughly 2.9%. This CDR3 is 14 amino acids long. CDR1 and CDR2 (germline): SQVTM, ANQGSEA. The V gene lost 0 bases and the J gene lost 5 bases, with 10 bases spanning the gap. Study-wide results and caveats: TCR clonality showed no direct relationship with survival. Longer survival after dendritic cell vaccination followed higher pretreatment TIL content.

PBMC sampling occurred before vaccination, two weeks after the third dose, and at progression. Remarks on this clone: Its antigen is still unknown.

The source of this sequence is a human donor with glioblastoma. V is TRBV29-1 and J is TRBJ2-2, with D tentatively TRBD1 (5 bases). The sample in question was blood, obtained before dendritic cell vaccination. For the CDR3, the DNA is TGCAGCGTTGAAGACAGGGTTAAGACCGGGGAGCTGTTTTTT. Translated: CSVEDRVKTGELFF.